The source of this T cell receptor (beta chain) is a study of blood T cell repertoires in COVID-19. Study summary: Samples representing acute and convalescent COVID-19 were sourced from the United States, Italy and Spain. PBMCs, B-cell-depleted T cells, or T cells were the source of the cDNA or gDNA that made up the material.

Germline V gene sequence: CDR1 KGHSH, CDR2 LQKENI. The CDR3 is 12 amino acids. V gave up 5 bases and J gave up 0 bases, with 5 bases separating them. This clone was detected only once. As handled by the study authors: How many nucleated cells were present was estimated from reference gene primer amplification. The method was immunoSEQ multiplex PCR; TCRdb's version includes in-frame clones alone and lacks a portion of them. V and J calls and clone size follow that table, whereas D and trimming were derived from the DNA. Of roughly 13,000 clones listed, approximately 92% are singletons. The V and J genes are TRBV18 and TRBJ2-7; D gene unclear. This receptor was obtained from a human donor in a cohort sampled during active COVID-19. The specimen sequenced was peripheral blood. CDR3 loop: CASSSSSYEQYF. CDR3 coding DNA: TGTGCCAGCTCATCGAGCTCCTACGAGCAGTACTTC.